This record covers a single T cell receptor beta chain. The data derive from a study of blood T cell repertoires in COVID-19. On the study more broadly: Spain, Italy and the United States supplied samples that represented acute and convalescent COVID-19. In each case, the material was cDNA or gDNA derived from T cells, B-cell-depleted T cells, or PBMCs.

In the source study's methods: Scientists estimated how many nucleated cells there were by amplifying reference gene primers. Here immunoSEQ multiplex PCR was the method, and the copy in TCRdb shows in-frame clones only, minus some. That table gives V, J and clone size, and the DNA gave D and trimming. The data show more than 200,000 clones, with approximately 89% seen just once and roughly 4% held by the top ten. Individuals aged roughly 18 to 100 years were recruited from fewer than 30 US areas. CDR3 length: 11 amino acids. With 1 base removed from V and 11 bases from J, the gap between germline ends came to 11 bases. Per the germline V gene, CDR1 is GTSNPN and CDR2 is SVGIG (reference sequence).

The sample taken for sequencing was PBMCs or T cells enriched from blood (not recorded which). The chain carries TRBV30 and TRBJ1-1; possibly TRBD1 for D (5 bases). The receptor's source is a woman aged 25 to 39 with acute COVID-19. The CDR3 DNA reads as TGTGCCTGGAGTGGGGGCGCAGGGGCTTTCTTT. Encoded protein: CAWSGGAGAFF.